This T cell receptor beta chain was sequenced for a study of blood T cell repertoires in COVID-19. Looking at the study overall: COVID-19 samples from acute and convalescent phases originated in the United States, Italy and Spain.

V lost 4 bases to trimming and J lost 8 bases; unmatched junction nucleotides: 6. Looked up from germline, CDR1 is SQVTM and CDR2 is ANQGSEA. CDR3 length equals 14 residues. Categorization into cohorts depended on clinical history that participants reported. Exposed study participants had met a COVID-19 case within 2 weeks before entry. In the original processing: Estimates of nucleated cell counts were drawn from the amplification of reference gene primers. Data came from immunoSEQ multiplex PCR; TCRdb stores just in-frame clones and leaves some out. The V and J calls and clone size were taken over from that table, and D and trimming were inferred from the DNA. The data contain hundreds of thousands of clones, 90% of them singletons.

V and J are TRBV29-1 and TRBJ1-6, with 9 bases identical to TRBD1. The sequence derives from a young man who had been exposed to COVID-19. Sequenced sample: PBMCs or T cells enriched from blood (not recorded which). The CDR3 bases are TGCAGCGTTGGCGGCCGGGACAGGGATTCACCCCTCCACTTT. Its translation: CSVGGRDRDSPLHF.